This T cell receptor beta chain originates from a study of molecular identifiers for immune sequencing clone quantification. Across the study: Within a replicate experiment, RNA obtained from either approximately 22,000 or 94,000 naive CD8 cells was divided into five aliquots, and four of those aliquots were then sequenced.

Study conclusions and caveats: Spiked Jurkat TCR RNA equivalent to one cell was reportedly detectable in approximately 970,000 naive cells.

V dropped 10 bases and J dropped 0 bases, with 19 bases sitting between them. The CDR3 runs 15 residues. In regard to this clonotype: What it binds is not known. A much bigger clone sits one base away, suggesting this may be a read error.

For bulk TCR libraries, previously described methods and listed TCR primers were used. TCRdb recomputed calls from the PCR reads with MiXCR, one row per CDR3 protein. The sample lists some 590,000 distinct CDR3 sequences, about 25% occurring once. Each library that profiled naive CD8 cells came from roughly 20,000 to 1,000,000 sorted cells with 10%, 30% or 50% RNA. This clonotype originated in a human donor in good health. Some libraries in this study had Jurkat cell RNA spiked in. What was sequenced was naive CD8+ T cells from blood, with Jurkat cell RNA spiked in. Subset of the sample: FACS-sorted CD8+CD4-CCR7+CD45RA+ naive T cells. This chain uses TRBV5-3 with TRBJ2-5; possibly TRBD1 or TRBD2 for D (5 bases each). TRBV5-3 is assigned to the ORF class and has an uncertain function. The DNA of the CDR3 is TGTGCCGGCAGTGAAAACTGGGGGAACCAAGAGACCCAGTACTTC. It specifies CAGSENWGNQETQYF.